This is a list of T cell receptor beta chains from one sample in a study of blood T cell repertoires in COVID-19. Clones were read by immunoSEQ multiplex PCR, and TCRdb kept only the in-frame ones, dropping some. This table holds 220,000 or so clones, roughly four fifths found once. Sequencing input: peripheral blood. These receptors were taken from a woman aged 30 to 39 who had recovered from COVID-19. Each CDR3 is given with its conserved first and last residue. D genes are given only for firm matches. The listing skips clone size in some rows; elsewhere it reads once, few, many or a size class.

>-|TRBJ2-5|TRBV21-1|-
CASSKEVSGRVGETQYF
TGTGCCAGCAGCAAAGAGGTGAGCGGGAGGGTCGGGGAGACCCAGTACTTC
>-|TRBJ2-5|TRBV5-1|-
CASSLAQPQETQYF
TGCGCCAGCAGCTTGGCACAGCCCCAAGAGACCCAGTACTTC
>TRBD1|TRBJ2-2|TRBV18|once
CASSPEGAIGELFF
TGTGCCAGCTCACCAGAGGGGGCCATCGGGGAGCTGTTTTTT
>-|TRBJ2-3|TRBV7-9|-
CASSYGTPTDTQYF
TGTGCCAGCAGCTACGGGACTCCCACAGATACGCAGTATTTT
>-|TRBJ1-3|TRBV3-1/TRBV3-2|once
CASSLGLAGNTIYF
TGTGCCAGCAGCCTAGGACTGGCCGGAAACACCATATATTTT
>TRBD2|TRBJ2-7|TRBV6-2/TRBV6-3|-
CASSYYSRLAGSYEQYF
TGTGCCAGCAGTTACTACTCCAGACTAGCGGGATCCTACGAGCAGTACTTC
>TRBD1|TRBJ1-2|TRBV5-4|-
CASSFPGEVGQYGYTF
TGTGCCAGCAGCTTTCCCGGGGAAGTGGGACAGTATGGCTACACCTTC
>TRBD1|TRBJ2-5|TRBV25-1|-
CASSELKTGEETQYF
TGTGCCAGCAGTGAATTAAAGACAGGGGAAGAGACCCAGTACTTC
>TRBD1|TRBJ1-2|TRBV2|-
CASSPQGRNYTF
TGTGCCAGCAGTCCACAGGGGAGAAACTACACCTTC
>-|TRBJ1-5|TRBV28|once
CASSSLSQGLSNQPQHF
TGTGCCAGCAGTTCCCTCTCCCAGGGCCTTAGCAATCAGCCCCAGCATTTT
>-|TRBJ2-1|TRBV5-1|-
CASSRDRQGPYNEQFF
TGCGCCAGCTCCAGAGATCGCCAGGGCCCCTACAATGAGCAGTTCTTC
>TRBD1|TRBJ1-2|TRBV19|-
CASSIDDRGMKGYTF
TGTGCCAGTAGTATAGATGACAGGGGAATGAAAGGCTACACCTTC
>TRBD2|TRBJ2-3|TRBV7-3|few
CASSLREGLSTDTQYF
TGTGCCAGCAGCCTACGGGAGGGCTTAAGCACAGATACGCAGTATTTT
>-|TRBJ1-1|TRBV24-1|-
CATSDAGLYTEAFF
TGTGCCACCAGTGATGCGGGGCTCTACACTGAAGCTTTCTTT
>TRBD1|TRBJ1-6|TRBV19|-
CASSRTGTGTWIDNSPLHF
TGTGCCAGTAGTCGAACCGGGACAGGGACGTGGATAGATAATTCACCCCTCCACTTT
>-|TRBJ1-5|TRBV6-6|-
CASSYTDSYSNQPQHF
TGTGCCAGCAGTTACACCGACAGTTATAGCAATCAGCCCCAGCATTTT
>-|TRBJ1-2|TRBV7-2|-
CASSSGTQRGYTF
TGTGCCAGCAGCTCCGGGACACAACGGGGCTACACCTTC
>TRBD2|TRBJ2-3|TRBV4-2|-
CASKGREPGTQYF
TGTGCCAGTAAGGGGCGGGAGCCTGGTACGCAGTATTTT
>TRBD2|TRBJ2-7|TRBV4-1|once
CASSPWERELSEQYF
TGCGCCAGCAGCCCCTGGGAGCGGGAGCTGTCCGAGCAGTACTTC
>-|TRBJ1-5|TRBV28|-
CASKFRGGGQPQHF
TGTGCCAGCAAGTTCCGGGGAGGCGGTCAGCCCCAGCATTTT
>-|TRBJ1-2|TRBV3-1/TRBV3-2|-
CASSQLREWGGYTF
TGTGCCAGCAGCCAACTCAGGGAATGGGGAGGCTACACCTTC
>-|TRBJ1-1|TRBV13|-
CASSSSRGSTEAFF
TGTGCCAGCAGCTCGAGCAGGGGATCCACTGAAGCTTTCTTT